This TCR beta chain was recorded in a study of blood T cell repertoires in COVID-19. The wider study: Samples taken during acute and convalescent COVID-19 were collected in the United States, Italy and Spain. PBMCs, B-cell-depleted T cells, or T cells were the source of the cDNA or gDNA that made up the material.

This CDR3 has 17 residues. CDR1 and CDR2 from the germline V gene are MNHEY and SMNVEV (reference sequence). V lost 7 bases, J lost 6 bases, and 17 bases stayed unmatched. How the authors handled the data: Reference gene primers were amplified, and this amplification served to estimate nucleated cell counts. Method: immunoSEQ multiplex PCR; TCRdb's copy keeps in-frame clones and lacks some. The DNA was the basis for D and trimming; V, J and clone size are from that table. This sample has over 450,000 clones, with roughly 89% found just once. This chain joins TRBV27 and TRBJ2-1; 8 bases are shared with TRBD2. The receptor was isolated from a man aged 18 to 29 with COVID-19, enrolled during active disease. Sequencing used peripheral blood. The CDR3, as DNA: TGTGCCAGCACCCTCGGGGGGGGCTTCCGGGGGGCCAATGAGCAGTTCTTC. As protein: CASTLGGGFRGANEQFF.